The 7 T cell receptor beta chains presented below share a single source sample, sequenced in a study of T cell responses to AZD1222 COVID-19 vaccine. Only in-frame clones appear in the TCRdb table, and some are missing; sequencing was by immunoSEQ multiplex PCR. The table shows about 110,000 clones, with more than 75% occurring only once. This sample comprised peripheral blood, obtained 28 days after the second AZD1222 dose. These receptors originate from an adult who received the AZD1222 COVID-19 vaccine.

Remarks on this clone: Other DNA sequences from this sample encode an identical CDR3 as well. J is TRBJ1-4 and V is TRBV5-4; 8 bases are shared with TRBD1. CDR3 length: 14 amino acids. V shed 4 bases, J shed 7 bases, and the junction held 6 bases outside the gene matches. Germline-derived CDR1 and CDR2 are SGHNT and YYREEE (reference sequence). For the CDR3, the DNA is TGTGCCAGCAGCCTGCAGGGGGCAAGTGAAAAACTGTTTTTT. Protein product: CASSLQGASEKLFF.

The V gene is TRBV12-5, the J gene TRBJ2-7; D might be TRBD1 (6 bases). V was shortened by 5 bases and J by 4 bases, with 15 bases between the two germline ends. Germline V gives CDR1 LGHNT, CDR2 FRNRAP. The CDR3 spans 14 residues. CDR3: CASGRSGQHYEQYF. The CDR3 bases are TGTGCTAGTGGTAGATCGGGACAACATTACGAGCAGTACTTC.

The chain couples TRBV6-1 to TRBJ2-7, with unresolved D. CDR1 and CDR2 (germline): MNHNS, SASEGT. This CDR3 spans 15 amino acids. Trimming removed 1 base from V and 4 bases from J, with 14 bases in between. The CDR3 protein is CASSEVAGGVYEQYF. The CDR3 DNA follows: TGTGCCAGCAGTGAAGTGGCCGGTGGTGTTTACGAGCAGTACTTC.

The V call is TRBV7-8, the J call TRBJ2-1, with D uncertain. This CDR3 spans 16 amino acids. Trimming took off 1 base at V and 3 bases at J, with 13 bases between the two ends. Germline CDR1 SGHVS, CDR2 FQNEAQ. For the CDR3, the DNA is TGTGCCAGCAGCTTAGGTAGACTGGCCTTCTACAATGAGCAGTTCTTC. The encoded protein is CASSLGRLAFYNEQFF.

This clone was counted once. The chain employs TRBV4-3 and TRBJ2-5, with 11 bases aligning to TRBD2. The CDR3 has 15 amino acids. With 1 base clipped from V and 3 bases from J, the junction kept 1 base outside the gene matches. In germline, CDR1 is LGHNA, CDR2 YSLEER. CDR3 region: CASSQGGLAEETQYF. CDR3 nucleotides: TGCGCCAGCAGCCAAGGGGGACTAGCGGAAGAGACCCAGTACTTC.

The gene calls are TRBV5-4 and TRBJ1-1, with TRBD1 matching over 12 bases. Trimming cost V 3 bases and J 5 bases; bases outside gene matches: 11. The germline CDR1 and CDR2 sequences are SGHNT and YYREEE (reference sequence). CDR3 size: 17 residues. CDR3 DNA: TGTGCCAGCAGCTCGGACCGGGACAGGGGGCGTGGGACTGAAGCTTTCTTT. This translates into CASSSDRDRGRGTEAFF.

The chain has TRBV6-4 and TRBJ2-3, with 10 nucleotides matching TRBD2. This CDR3 has 15 residues. CDR1 is MRHNA and CDR2 is SNTAGT in the germline V gene. The J segment lost 1 base and the V segment lost 3 bases, leaving 1 base of the junction unmatched. Written as DNA, the CDR3 is TGTGCCAGCAGTGAAACTAGCGGGGGCACAGATACGCAGTATTTT. It specifies CASSETSGGTDTQYF.